Sequencing of this T cell receptor (beta chain) was carried out in a study of CD8+ T cells in alopecia areata. Trimming left V 1 base short and J 5 bases short, with 8 bases between. The germline gives CDR1 MDHEN, CDR2 SYDVKM. This CDR3 has 13 residues. The study, taken as a whole, reports: Tofacitinib significantly lowered scalp clonality and expanded CD8+ clones among the top 100. Patients showed less clear TCR sequence sharing than mice, possibly partly because of HLA diversity.

For this clone: Its antigen is unknown.

RNA extraction and reverse transcription yielded cDNA as sequencing template. Profiling relied on immunoSEQ multiplex PCR, and the TCRdb table lists in-frame clones only, not all of them. The sample lists approximately 180,000 clones, about three fifths seen once, with around 0.92% in the top ten. Documented treatment: oral pan-JAK inhibitor, 5-10 mg twice daily. The sample was CD4+ T cells sorted from blood, taken at week 24, from a patient treated with tofacitinib. This TCR was sampled from a human donor with alopecia areata. V gene TRBV28 combines with J gene TRBJ1-1; no clear D gene. DNA for the CDR3: TGTGCCAGCAGTTTATTTCGAGGGACTGAAGCTTTCTTT. Residues: CASSLFRGTEAFF.